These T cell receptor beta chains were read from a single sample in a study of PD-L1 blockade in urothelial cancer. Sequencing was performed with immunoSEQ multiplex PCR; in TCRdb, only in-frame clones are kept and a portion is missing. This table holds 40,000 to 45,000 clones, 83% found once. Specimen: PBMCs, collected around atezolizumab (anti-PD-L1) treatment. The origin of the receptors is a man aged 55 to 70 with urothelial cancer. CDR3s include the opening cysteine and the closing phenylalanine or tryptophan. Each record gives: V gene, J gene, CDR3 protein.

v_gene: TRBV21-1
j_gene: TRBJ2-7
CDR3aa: CASSKERQGRAGEQYF

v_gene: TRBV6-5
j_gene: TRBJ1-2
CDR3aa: CASRRQGYGYTF

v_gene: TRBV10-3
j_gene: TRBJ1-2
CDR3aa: CAISEPGERSYTF

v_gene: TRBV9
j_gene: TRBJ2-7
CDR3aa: CASSVGTGNLYEQYF

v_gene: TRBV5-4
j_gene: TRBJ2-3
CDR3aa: CASSLSQTDTQYF

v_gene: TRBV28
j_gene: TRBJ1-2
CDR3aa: CASSLPGTGGYGYTF

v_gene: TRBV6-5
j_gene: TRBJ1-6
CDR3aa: CASSYYWTGNNSPLHF

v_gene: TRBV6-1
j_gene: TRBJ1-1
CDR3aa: CASSSSDRGYTEAFF

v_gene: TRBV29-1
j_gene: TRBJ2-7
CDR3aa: CSVEDRGQSYEQYF

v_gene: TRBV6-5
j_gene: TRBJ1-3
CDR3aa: CASRPLNRAGNTIYF

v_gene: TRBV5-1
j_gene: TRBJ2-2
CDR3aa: CASSLELAHTGELFF

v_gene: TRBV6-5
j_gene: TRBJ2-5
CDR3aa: CASMGARWETQYF

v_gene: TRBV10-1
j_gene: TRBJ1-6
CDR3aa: CASRRSETGSPLHF

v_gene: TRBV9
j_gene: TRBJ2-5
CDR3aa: CASSRDYQETQYF

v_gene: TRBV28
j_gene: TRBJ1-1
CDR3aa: CASSLAEGVKMNTEAFF

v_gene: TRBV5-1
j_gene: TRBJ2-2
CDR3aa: CASSLVSGGGELFF

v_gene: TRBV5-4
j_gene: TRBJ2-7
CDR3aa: CASSSGQVSYEQYF

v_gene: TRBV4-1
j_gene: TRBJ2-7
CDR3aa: CASSQEGTGLYEQYF

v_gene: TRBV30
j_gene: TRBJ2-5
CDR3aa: CAWSVDRAQGTQYF

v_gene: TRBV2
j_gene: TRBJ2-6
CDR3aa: CASRTQGSGANVLTF

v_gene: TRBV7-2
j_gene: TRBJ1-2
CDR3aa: CASSWGPGQGGYGYTF

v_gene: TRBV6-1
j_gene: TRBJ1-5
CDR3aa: CASSDVRFHQPQHF

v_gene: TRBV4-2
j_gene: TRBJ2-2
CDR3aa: CASSHPGQGKVGELFF

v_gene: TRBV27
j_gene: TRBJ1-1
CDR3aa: CASSQGVMNTEAFF

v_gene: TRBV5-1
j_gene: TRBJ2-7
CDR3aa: CASSLWPGQGTDEQYF

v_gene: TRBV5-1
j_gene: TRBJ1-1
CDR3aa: CASSLAGTGGAGNTEAFF

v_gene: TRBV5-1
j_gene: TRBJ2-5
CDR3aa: CASSLVAGGKEETQYF

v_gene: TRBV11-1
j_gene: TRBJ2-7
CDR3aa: CASSYRASGTEQYF

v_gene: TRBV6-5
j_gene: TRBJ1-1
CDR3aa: CASSSQDSKNTEAFF

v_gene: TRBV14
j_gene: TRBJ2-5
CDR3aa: CASSQGTGRGPGTQYF

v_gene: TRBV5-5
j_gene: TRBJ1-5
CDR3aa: CASSFSSDNQPQHF

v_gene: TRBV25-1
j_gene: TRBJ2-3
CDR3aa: CASSESDRGSDTQYF

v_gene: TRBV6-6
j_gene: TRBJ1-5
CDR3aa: CASSYSQGSNQPQHF

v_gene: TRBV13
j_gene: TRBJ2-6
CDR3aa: CASSLGTGSGANVLTF

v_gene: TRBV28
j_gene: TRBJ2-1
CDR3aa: CASSNGQARSYNEQFF

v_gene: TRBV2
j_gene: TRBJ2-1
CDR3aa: CASSRVTGSGQFF

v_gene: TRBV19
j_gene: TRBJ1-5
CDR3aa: CASSGGNQPQHF

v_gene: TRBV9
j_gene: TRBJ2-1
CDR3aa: CASSVGPGDNEQFF

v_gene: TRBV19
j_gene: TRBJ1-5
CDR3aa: CASSSTGTENQPQHF

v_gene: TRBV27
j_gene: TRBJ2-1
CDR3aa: CASSLSPSSYNEQFF

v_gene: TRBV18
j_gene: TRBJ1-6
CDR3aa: CASSPRSQTQDNSPLHF

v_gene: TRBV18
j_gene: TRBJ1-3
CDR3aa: CASSPTQDTHSGNTIYF

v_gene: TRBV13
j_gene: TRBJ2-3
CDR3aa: CASSSSGVPDTQYF

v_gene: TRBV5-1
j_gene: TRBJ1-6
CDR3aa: CASSSGTGGSPLHF

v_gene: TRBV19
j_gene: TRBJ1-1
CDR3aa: CASSIRGEVVMNTEAFF

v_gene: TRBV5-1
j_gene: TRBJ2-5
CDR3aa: CASSLGPREQGAETQYF

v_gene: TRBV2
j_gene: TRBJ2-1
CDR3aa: CASSEEGGGEQFF

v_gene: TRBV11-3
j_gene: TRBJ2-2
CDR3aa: CASSLDSGRLTGELFF

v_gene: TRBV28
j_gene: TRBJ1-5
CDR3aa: CASRGRGGSSGPQHF

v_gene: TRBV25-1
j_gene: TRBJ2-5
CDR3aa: CASSELPSSRQETQYF

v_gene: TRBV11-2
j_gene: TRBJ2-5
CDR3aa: CASSHYQVTQETQYF

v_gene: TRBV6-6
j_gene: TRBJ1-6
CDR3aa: CASSYRTRHRGSPLHF

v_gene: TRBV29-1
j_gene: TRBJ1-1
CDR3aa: CSVVGAQMNTEAFF

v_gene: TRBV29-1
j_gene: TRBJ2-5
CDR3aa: CSVEARDRQETQYF